This T cell receptor beta chain was sequenced for a study of CD8 T cells in Susac syndrome. The CDR3 is 17 residues long. V was cut by 5 bases and J by 3 bases, with 23 bases left in between. Random hexamers primed reverse transcription of roughly 0.5 to 1 ug RNA. TCRdb processed the immunoSEQ multiplex PCR reads anew with MiXCR; each CDR3 protein has one entry. The table has roughly 52,000 distinct CDR3 sequences, just under 95% seen once. The TCR originated in a human donor with Susac syndrome. Sequenced sample: CD8+ T cells from PBMCs. This chain uses TRBV12-3 or TRBV12-4 with TRBJ2-7, with D possibly TRBD1 on 6 matching bases. For the CDR3, the DNA is TGTGCCAGCAGTCCCCGGACAGATGCATCACTACGCTACGAGCAGTACTTC. Its translation: CASSPRTDASLRYEQYF.